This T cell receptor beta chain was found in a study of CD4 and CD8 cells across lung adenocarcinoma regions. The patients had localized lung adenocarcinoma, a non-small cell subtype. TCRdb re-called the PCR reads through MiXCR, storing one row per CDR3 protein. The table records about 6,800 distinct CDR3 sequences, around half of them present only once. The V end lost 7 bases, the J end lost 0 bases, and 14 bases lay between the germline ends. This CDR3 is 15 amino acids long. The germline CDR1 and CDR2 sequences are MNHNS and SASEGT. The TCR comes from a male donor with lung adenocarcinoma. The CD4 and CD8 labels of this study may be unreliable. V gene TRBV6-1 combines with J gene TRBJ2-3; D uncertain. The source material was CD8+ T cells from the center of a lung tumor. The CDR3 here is CASTVLAVSTDTQYF. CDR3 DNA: TGTGCCAGCACCGTCCTGGCTGTGAGCACAGATACGCAGTATTTT.